This entry describes one T cell receptor beta chain. From the RT-PCR reads, TCRdb called clonotypes with MiXCR, one entry per CDR3 protein. The sample records about 540,000 distinct CDR3 sequences, around 25% being singletons. This sample stems from a study of response to subunit inactivated influenza vaccine. The CDR3 loop spans 15 amino acids. Between the trimmed V and J ends, which lost 2 bases and 0 bases, there was a span of 9 bases. Germline CDR1 is SGHKS and CDR2 is YYEKEE (reference sequence). These data were also reused for a study on T cells expressing NK-cell markers. That paper states: Generation of TCR beta cDNA was performed by 5'RACE template switching incorporating UMIs.

This specimen was CD4+ T cells sorted from PBMCs, taken 11 to 12 days after vaccination. The chain employs TRBV5-5 and TRBJ2-1; D call uncertain. The receptor was isolated from a man in his forties or fifties who received an inactivated influenza vaccine. Written as DNA, the CDR3 is TGTGCCAGCAGCTTCGACGGGTCCTCCTACAATGAGCAGTTCTTC. Translated, it gives CASSFDGSSYNEQFF. Complete variable domain (other parts from reference TRBV5-5 and TRBJ2-1): DAGVTQSPTHLIKTRGQQVTLRCSPISGHKSVSWYQQVLGQGPQFIFQYYEKEERGRGNFPDRFSARQFPNYSSELNVNALLLGDSALYLCASSFDGSSYNEQFFGPGTRLTVL.